This T cell receptor beta chain was captured in a study of cytomegalovirus exposure and HLA in healthy donors. Study-level information: It was reported in a later analysis that the same platform had been used for the roughly 110 validation repertoires as for the approximately 700 first-cohort repertoires. Findings and caveats of the study: Through in vitro validation, three CMV-associated chains were shown to be specific for CMV antigens.

The CDR3 length is 15 residues. Germline V gives CDR1 KGHSH, CDR2 LQKENI. The V gene lost 4 bases and the J gene lost 4 bases, with 16 bases spanning the gap. Donors were drawn from the approximately 110-subject validation cohort, separate from the roughly 700-subject first cohort. Concerning this clone itself: The antigen remains unidentified.

Here immunoSEQ multiplex PCR was the method, and the copy in TCRdb shows in-frame clones only, minus some. The profile shows 70,000 or so clones, approximately 93% of them singletons. This receptor was identified in a young man in good health and CMV-seropositive. The rearrangement joins TRBV18 to TRBJ2-5, with D possibly matching TRBD2 (6 bases). The sample was PBMCs. The CDR3 nucleotides read TGTGCCAGCTCACACCAATCGACTAGTCGAGAGACCCAGTACTTC. It codes for CASSHQSTSRETQYF. The variable domain in full, completed from reference TRBV18 and TRBJ2-5, reads NAGVMQNPRHLVRRRGQEARLRCSPMKGHSHVYWYRQLPEEGLKFMVYLQKENIIDESGMPKERFSAEFPKEGPSILRIQQVVRGDSAAYFCASSHQSTSRETQYFGPGTRLLVL.